These T cell receptor beta chains were read from a single sample in a study of technical replicates of blood from several donors. Profiling relied on immunoSEQ multiplex PCR, and the TCRdb table lists in-frame clones only, not all of them. Of about 61,000 clones in the sample, roughly 97% are singletons; the top ten hold about 0.2%. Sequenced material: T cells isolated from PBMCs. These receptors came from a human donor in good health. Each CDR3 is given with its conserved first and last residue. The D gene is left open where the match is weak. Expanded clones get a size class; other rows say once, few or many, or leave the size out.

v_call	j_call	clone_size	cdr3_length	d_call	cdr3_aa	cdr3_nt
TRBV4-1	TRBJ2-7	NA	16	TRBD1	CASSRRGQGNSYEQYF	TGCGCCAGCAGCCGCAGGGGACAGGGGAACTCCTACGAGCAGTACTTC
TRBV5-1	TRBJ2-7	NA	16	TRBD2	CASSPDAGVPLYEQYF	TGCGCCAGCAGCCCCGACGCGGGGGTTCCTCTATACGAGCAGTACTTC
TRBV2	TRBJ1-2	NA	15	TRBD1	CASSGQGASGYGYTF	TGTGCCAGCAGTGGCCAGGGGGCTTCGGGCTATGGCTACACCTTC
TRBV7-2	TRBJ1-2	NA	16	NA	CASTYGGITENYGYTF	TGTGCCAGCACCTACGGGGGAATAACAGAGAACTATGGCTACACCTTC
TRBV7-9	TRBJ2-7	NA	16	TRBD2	CASSHRWTSGSNEQYF	TGTGCCAGCAGCCATCGATGGACTAGCGGGAGTAACGAGCAGTACTTC
TRBV19	TRBJ2-2	NA	17	TRBD2	CASSTRLAGENTGELFF	TGTGCCAGTAGTACTAGACTAGCGGGAGAGAACACCGGGGAGCTGTTTTTT
TRBV5-6	TRBJ2-5	NA	15	TRBD2	CASSFRIAGKETQYF	TGTGCCAGCAGCTTCCGAATAGCGGGAAAAGAGACCCAGTACTTC
TRBV11-3	TRBJ2-7	NA	16	TRBD1	CASSTNRDRFSYEQYF	TGTGCCAGCAGCACCAACCGGGACAGGTTTTCCTACGAGCAGTACTTC
TRBV5-1	TRBJ1-1	NA	15	NA	CASRPGGRVNTEAFF	TGCGCCAGCAGACCGGGAGGCCGGGTGAACACTGAAGCTTTCTTT
TRBV27	TRBJ2-5	NA	16	TRBD2	CASSHTGLAVQETQYF	TGTGCCAGCAGTCATACGGGACTAGCGGTACAAGAGACCCAGTACTTC
TRBV7-9	TRBJ2-3	NA	14	NA	CASSSRVRTDTQYF	TGTGCCAGCAGCTCCCGGGTTCGCACAGATACGCAGTATTTT
TRBV6-1	TRBJ2-3	NA	12	NA	CASRTRRDTQYF	TGTGCCAGCAGAACGAGGCGAGATACGCAGTATTTT
TRBV12-5	TRBJ2-5	NA	14	TRBD2	CASTRGGRGETQYF	TGTGCTAGTACCCGGGGCGGGAGGGGAGAGACCCAGTACTTC
TRBV9	TRBJ2-4	once	14	TRBD1	CASGGTGSKNIQYF	TGTGCCAGTGGGGGGACAGGTTCCAAAAACATTCAGTACTTC
TRBV11-2	TRBJ1-5	few	13	NA	CASSTQGGQPQHF	TGTGCCAGCAGTACCCAGGGAGGTCAGCCCCAGCATTTT
TRBV9	TRBJ2-5	NA	12	NA	CASRGNQETQYF	TGTGCCAGCCGGGGGAACCAAGAGACCCAGTACTTC
TRBV7-2	TRBJ2-3	NA	18	TRBD2	CASGYVRGTSRRADTQYF	TGTGCCAGCGGCTACGTCCGCGGGACTAGCAGGAGGGCCGATACGCAGTATTTT
TRBV20-1	TRBJ2-7	NA	10	NA	CSAAPYEQYF	TGCAGTGCAGCGCCCTACGAGCAGTACTTC
TRBV27	TRBJ2-5	once	17	TRBD2	CASSLGLAGGPGETQYF	TGTGCCAGCAGTTTAGGGCTAGCGGGAGGGCCTGGTGAGACCCAGTACTTC
TRBV30	TRBJ1-5	NA	14	TRBD1	CAWGTGGSNQPQHF	TGTGCCTGGGGGACAGGGGGGTCCAATCAGCCCCAGCATTTT
TRBV19	TRBJ2-1	NA	14	NA	CASSRSSSYNEQFF	TGTGCCAGTAGCCGGTCGAGCTCCTACAATGAGCAGTTCTTC
TRBV18	TRBJ1-4	NA	15	TRBD1	CASSPTGGNNEKLFF	TGTGCCAGCTCACCAACAGGGGGCAATAATGAAAAACTGTTTTTT
TRBV6-6	TRBJ1-2	NA	15	NA	CASLKSPQGDKGYTF	TGTGCCAGCCTTAAAAGCCCCCAGGGCGATAAAGGCTACACCTTC
TRBV4-1	TRBJ1-1	NA	14	TRBD1	CASSQGQINTEAFF	TGCGCCAGCAGCCAGGGACAGATTAACACTGAAGCTTTCTTT
TRBV4-2	TRBJ1-2	NA	16	NA	CASSPATLTGFYGYTF	TGTGCCAGCAGCCCGGCCACCCTCACAGGGTTTTATGGCTACACCTTC
TRBV4-2	TRBJ2-7	NA	16	TRBD2	CASSQEWRGSYYEQYF	TGTGCCAGCAGCCAAGAATGGCGGGGGTCCTACTACGAGCAGTACTTC
TRBV7-9	TRBJ2-1	NA	11	NA	CASSLSGEQFF	TGTGCCAGCAGCTTGAGCGGAGAGCAGTTCTTC
TRBV10-3	TRBJ2-2	NA	15	TRBD2	CAISETSGSTGELFF	TGTGCCATCAGTGAAACTAGCGGGAGCACGGGGGAGCTGTTTTTT
TRBV21-1	TRBJ2-2	NA	19	NA	CASNIKGFLGQGNTGELFF	TGTGCCAGCAATATAAAGGGGTTTTTGGGACAGGGAAACACCGGGGAGCTGTTTTTT
TRBV4-1	TRBJ2-3	NA	16	TRBD2	CASSQASGGSTDTQYF	TGCGCCAGCAGCCAAGCCAGCGGGGGTTCCACAGATACGCAGTATTTT
TRBV7-9	TRBJ1-2	NA	13	NA	CASSVRVYYGYTF	TGTGCCAGCAGCGTCAGGGTTTACTATGGCTACACCTTC
TRBV4-1	TRBJ2-7	NA	15	TRBD2	CASSQGRGGLYEQYF	TGCGCCAGCAGCCAAGGGCGGGGGGGGCTTTACGAGCAGTACTTC
TRBV5-1	TRBJ2-5	NA	15	TRBD2	CASRTGLAGPETQYF	TGCGCCAGCAGGACCGGACTAGCGGGACCAGAGACCCAGTACTTC
TRBV6-5	TRBJ2-5	NA	15	TRBD2	CASNAGTSGGKTQYF	TGTGCCAGCAACGCCGGGACTAGTGGGGGCAAGACCCAGTACTTC
TRBV4-1	TRBJ1-1	NA	14	NA	CASSLGTLETEAFF	TGCGCCAGCAGCCTCGGCACCTTGGAGACTGAAGCTTTCTTT
TRBV9	TRBJ1-2	NA	17	TRBD1	CASSVGPWDRISDGYTF	TGTGCCAGCAGCGTAGGGCCCTGGGACAGGATATCGGATGGCTACACCTTC
TRBV30	TRBJ2-1	NA	14	TRBD1	CAWTPGQGYNEQFF	TGTGCCTGGACACCGGGACAGGGGTACAATGAGCAGTTCTTC